This passage covers 23 T cell receptor beta chains from one sample sequenced in a study of Ad26.COV2.S vaccination and SARS-CoV-2 variants. Here immunoSEQ multiplex PCR was the method, and the copy in TCRdb shows in-frame clones only, minus some. This table holds 510,000 or so clones, 70% to 90% found once. Treatment given: some 20 received Ad26.COV2.S at low or high dose, single or two shots; several received placebo; per-sample allocation not given. On day 63 after the first injection, vaccine and placebo recipients gave samples. Specimen: peripheral blood, collected in a trial of Ad26.COV2.S vaccine versus placebo. The receptor source for this set is a person aged 18-60 years who received the Ad26.COV2.S COVID-19 vaccine or a placebo.

The genes are TRBV24-1 and TRBJ2-7; D is uncertain. Trimming pared 5 bases from V and 1 base from J, leaving 8 bases between. Germline CDR1 KGHDR, CDR2 SFDVKD. CDR3 length equals 13 residues. CDR3 in DNA: TGTGCCACCAGTGGGGCAGGTTCCTACGAGCAGTACTTC. It is translated as CATSGAGSYEQYF.

The chain is built from TRBV19 and TRBJ1-2; D unclear. V was cut by 7 bases and J by 1 base, with 10 bases left in between. Germline-derived CDR1 and CDR2 are LNHDA and SQIVND (reference sequence). There are 13 residues in the CDR3. Here the CDR3 reads CASTMSINYGYTF. The DNA of the CDR3 is TGTGCCAGTACCATGAGCATTAACTATGGCTACACCTTC.

The chain links TRBV6-5 to TRBJ2-1, with D tentatively TRBD1 or TRBD2 (5 bases each). The CDR3 is made up of 15 amino acids. Germline CDR1 is MNHEY and CDR2 is SVGAGI. V was trimmed by 1 base and J by 7 bases, leaving 14 bases between them. The CDR3 reads CASSYFGTQLNEQFF. The CDR3 nucleotides read TGTGCCAGCAGTTACTTCGGGACCCAGCTAAATGAGCAGTTCTTC.

The chain has TRBV3-1 (or the pseudogene TRBV3-2) and TRBJ2-3; 13 bases map to TRBD2. The CDR3 is 17 residues long. V was pared by 2 bases and J by 1 base, with 3 bases of the junction left unmatched. The germline gives CDR1 LGHDT, CDR2 YNNKEL (reference sequence). The chain's CDR3 is CASSQSGLAGRTDTQYF. The CDR3 nucleotides read TGTGCCAGCAGCCAATCGGGACTAGCGGGACGCACAGATACGCAGTATTTT.

In its sample, this clone was seen once. J is TRBJ2-2 and V is TRBV6-2 or TRBV6-3; no definite D call. The CDR3 loop spans 14 amino acids. Trimming took off 5 bases at V and 2 bases at J, with 9 bases between the two ends. Germline V gene sequence: CDR1 MNHEY, CDR2 SVGEGT. The CDR3 DNA sequence: TGTGCCAGCAGTCACCGAATTAACACCGGGGAGCTGTTTTTT. This codes for CASSHRINTGELFF.

The chain employs TRBV7-3 and TRBJ2-2; TRBD2 aligns across 7 bases. The germline gives CDR1 SGHTA, CDR2 FQGTGA. V trimming: 5 bases; J trimming: 2 bases; junction bases outside the gene matches: 11. CDR3 length: 17 residues. CDR3 nucleotide sequence: TGTGCCAGCAGCGTCTCCGGGGGGAGGTTAAACACCGGGGAGCTGTTTTTT. As protein: CASSVSGGRLNTGELFF.

The table lists this clone with a few counts. The rearrangement joins TRBV5-8 to TRBJ1-1; perhaps TRBD1 as D (6 bases). The CDR3 sequence is 9 residues long. Germline CDR1 and CDR2: SGHTS and YDEGEE. The ends were cut back, 9 bases at V and 10 bases at J, with 10 bases in the middle. This CDR3 reads CAISRGAFF. CDR3 nucleotides: TGTGCCATATCCAGGGGAGCTTTCTTT.

The J gene is TRBJ2-7, the V gene TRBV6-6; 9 bases line up with TRBD1. V trimming: 2 bases; J trimming: 6 bases; junction bases outside the gene matches: 11. Germline V gene data show CDR1 as MNHNY and CDR2 as SVGAGI (reference sequence). CDR3 length equals 16 residues. The CDR3 loop is CASSYGGTGPKGEQYF. As DNA, the CDR3 is TGTGCCAGCAGTTACGGAGGGACAGGGCCTAAGGGCGAGCAGTACTTC.

Note on this clone: Additional DNA sequences in this sample encode the identical CDR3. This sequence joins TRBV9 and TRBJ2-3, with a possible D match to TRBD2 (7 bases). Trimming shortened V by 2 bases and J by 5 bases, and 9 bases separated the two germline ends. The germline CDR1 and CDR2 sequences are SGDLS and YYNGEE. CDR3 size: 13 residues. In DNA, the CDR3 is TGTGCCAGCAGCGTGGGGGGGCGAGATACGCAGTATTTT. Its protein is CASSVGGRDTQYF.

This chain joins TRBV10-3 and TRBJ2-1, with TRBD2 matching over 7 bases. The CDR3 contains 15 residues. Germline loops: CDR1 ENHRY, CDR2 SYGVKD. V was clipped by 5 bases and J by 9 bases; unmatched bases: 13. The CDR3 reads CAISRLAALEGEQFF. In DNA, the CDR3 is TGTGCCATCAGTCGACTAGCCGCTCTTGAGGGTGAGCAGTTCTTC.

V gene TRBV19 combines with J gene TRBJ2-7; possible D gene TRBD1, 6 bases. The germline V and J ends were trimmed by 7 bases and 3 bases, with 22 bases remaining between them. CDR1 and CDR2 (germline): LNHDA, SQIVND (reference sequence). The CDR3 length is 16 residues. CDR3 sequence reads: CASIPSGTPSFYEQYF. The CDR3 coding sequence is TGTGCCAGTATTCCGTCTGGGACACCGAGCTTCTACGAGCAGTACTTC.

Comments on this clone: In the same sample, other DNA sequences code for this CDR3. The V call is TRBV5-1, the J call TRBJ2-7; D possibly corresponds to TRBD2 (5 bases). CDR3 length equals 14 residues. Trimming cost V 4 bases and J 0 bases, with 11 bases left between them. Germline CDR1 SGHRS, CDR2 YFSETQ. The CDR3 region has the DNA TGCGCCAGCAGCCCAAGCGGTAGCTCCTACGAGCAGTACTTC. It codes for CASSPSGSSYEQYF.

J is TRBJ1-6 and V is TRBV27; 10 bases are a match to TRBD1. CDR1 and CDR2 from the germline V gene are MNHEY and SMNVEV (reference sequence). This CDR3 comprises 14 residues. Losses at the gene ends were 4 bases for V and 9 bases for J; bases not matched to a gene: 3. The CDR3 here is CASSYRDRGSPLHF. The DNA for the CDR3 is TGTGCCAGCAGTTATCGGGACAGGGGTTCACCCCTCCACTTT.

The chain is built from TRBV18 and TRBJ1-1; tentative D call: TRBD1 (5 bases). The CDR3 sequence is 12 residues long. V lost 2 bases to trimming and J lost 8 bases, with 9 bases between them. From germline, CDR1 is KGHSH and CDR2 LQKENI. The CDR3 DNA reads TGTGCCAGCTCACCAGGGACCGACGAAGCTTTCTTT. Amino acids: CASSPGTDEAFF. The full variable domain, completed using reference TRBV18 and TRBJ1-1, is NAGVMQNPRHLVRRRGQEARLRCSPMKGHSHVYWYRQLPEEGLKFMVYLQKENIIDESGMPKERFSAEFPKEGPSILRIQQVVRGDSAAYFCASSPGTDEAFFGQGTRLTVV.

The gene calls are TRBV28 and TRBJ2-1; D remains ambiguous. V shed 8 bases and J shed 8 bases, with 7 bases lying between them. The CDR3 is 10 amino acids. Germline V gene sequence: CDR1 MDHEN, CDR2 SYDVKM. CDR3 nucleotides: TGTGCCAGCTCCGATCATGAGCAGTTCTTC. Amino acid sequence: CASSDHEQFF. The full variable domain, its missing parts supplied by reference TRBV28 and TRBJ2-1, is DVKVTQSSRYLVKRTGEKVFLECVQDMDHENMFWYRQDPGLGLRLIYFSYDVKMKEKGDIPEGYSVSREKKERFSLILESASTNQTSMYLCASSDHEQFFGPGTRLTVL.

The chain has TRBV5-1 and TRBJ1-5, with D perhaps TRBD1 (5 bases). Trimming cost V 4 bases and J 3 bases, with 20 bases left between them. This CDR3 region has 17 residues. Germline V lookup: CDR1 SGHRS, CDR2 YFSETQ. In nucleotides, the CDR3 is TGCGCCAGCAGCCCCGGGGGAGGTGTCGGGTTCAATCAGCCCCAGCATTTT. Its protein is CASSPGGGVGFNQPQHF. Full variable domain (rest looked up from reference TRBV5-1 and TRBJ1-5): KAGVTQTPRYLIKTRGQQVTLSCSPISGHRSVSWYQQTPGQGLQFLFEYFSETQRNKGNFPGRFSGRQFSNSRSEMNVSTLELGDSALYLCASSPGGGVGFNQPQHFGDGTRLSIL.

This clone has more than one count but fewer than ten. CDR3 residues: CASSSYYEQYF. As DNA, the CDR3 is TGTGCCAGCAGTTCCTACTACGAGCAGTACTTC. V and J are TRBV27 and TRBJ2-7; no clear D. The CDR3 loop spans 11 amino acids. Germline V gives CDR1 MNHEY, CDR2 SMNVEV (reference sequence). V lost 4 bases to trimming and J lost 3 bases, with 4 bases between them.

The V and J genes are TRBV24-1 and TRBJ2-7; D remains unclear. The CDR3 covers 14 residues. The V end lost 3 bases, the J end lost 0 bases, and 8 bases lay between the germline ends. CDR1 is KGHDR, CDR2 SFDVKD, per germline. The CDR3 here is CATSDTRTSYEQYF. CDR3 coding DNA: TGTGCCACCAGTGATACAAGGACCTCCTACGAGCAGTACTTC.

The rearrangement joins TRBV11-3 to TRBJ2-1; weak D call: TRBD1 (6 bases). From germline, CDR1 is SGHNT and CDR2 YENEEA. V lost 3 bases, J lost 10 bases, and 13 bases lay in between. The CDR3 contains 13 residues. The CDR3 region has the DNA TGTGCCAGCAGCTTGCTTATGGGGGCGGAGCAGTTCTTC. This codes for CASSLLMGAEQFF. The full variable domain, in which reference TRBV11-3 and TRBJ2-1 provide the parts outside the CDR3, is EAGVVQSPRYKIIEKKQPVAFWCNPISGHNTLYWYLQNLGQGPELLIRYENEEAVDDSQLPKDRFSAERLKGVDSTLKIQPAELGDSAVYLCASSLLMGAEQFFGPGTRLTVL.

The rearrangement joins TRBV9 to TRBJ2-2, with D possibly being TRBD2 (5 bases). There are 13 residues in the CDR3. Germline values: CDR1 SGDLS, CDR2 YYNGEE. V shed 6 bases and J shed 1 base, with 7 bases lying between them. The CDR3 reads CASTRENTGELFF. The CDR3 coding sequence is TGTGCCAGCACCCGGGAGAACACCGGGGAGCTGTTTTTT.

The CDR3 reads CASSRKTGISPLHF. The CDR3 coding sequence is TGTGCCAGTAGTAGAAAGACAGGGATTTCACCCCTCCACTTT. J is TRBJ1-6 and V is TRBV19, with 7 bases lining up with TRBD1. Germline CDR1 is LNHDA and CDR2 is SQIVND (reference sequence). The J segment lost 9 bases and the V segment lost 4 bases, leaving 6 bases of the junction unmatched. The CDR3 runs 14 residues.

This rearrangement joins TRBV5-1 to TRBJ2-5, with a weak D call TRBD1 (5 bases). CDR3 length: 15 amino acids. Germline CDR1 is SGHRS and CDR2 is YFSETQ. With 0 bases removed from V and 2 bases from J, the gap between germline ends came to 11 bases. CDR3 nucleotides: TGCGCCAGCAGCTTGGTTGCCAGACAGCAAGAGACCCAGTACTTC. Translating it yields CASSLVARQQETQYF.

The rearrangement uses TRBV7-9 and TRBJ1-6, with D perhaps matching TRBD1 (5 bases). The germline V gene encodes CDR1 SEHNR and CDR2 FQNEAQ (reference sequence). The ends were cut back, 10 bases at V and 3 bases at J, with 19 bases in the middle. The CDR3 runs to 16 residues. DNA of the CDR3: TGTGCCACGGGACTTATAGGCGGGGGCTATAATTCACCCCTCCACTTT. Amino acid sequence: CATGLIGGGYNSPLHF.